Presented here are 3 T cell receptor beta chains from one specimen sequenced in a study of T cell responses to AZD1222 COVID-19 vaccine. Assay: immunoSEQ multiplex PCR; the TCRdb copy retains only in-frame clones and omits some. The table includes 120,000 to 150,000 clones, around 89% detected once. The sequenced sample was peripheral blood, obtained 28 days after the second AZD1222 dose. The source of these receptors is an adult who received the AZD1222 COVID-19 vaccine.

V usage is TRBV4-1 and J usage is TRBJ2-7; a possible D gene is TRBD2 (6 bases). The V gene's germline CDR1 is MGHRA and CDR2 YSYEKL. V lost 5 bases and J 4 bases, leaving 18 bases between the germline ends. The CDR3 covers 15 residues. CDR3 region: CASSGRTEGFYEQYF. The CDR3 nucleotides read TGCGCCAGCAGCGGGCGGACGGAGGGCTTTTACGAGCAGTACTTC.

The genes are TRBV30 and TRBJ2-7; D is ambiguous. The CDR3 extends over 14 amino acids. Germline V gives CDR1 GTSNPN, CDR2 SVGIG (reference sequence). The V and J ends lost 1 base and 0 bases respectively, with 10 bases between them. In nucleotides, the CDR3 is TGTGCCTGGAGTGGGGCGATAAACTCCTACGAGCAGTACTTC. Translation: CAWSGAINSYEQYF.

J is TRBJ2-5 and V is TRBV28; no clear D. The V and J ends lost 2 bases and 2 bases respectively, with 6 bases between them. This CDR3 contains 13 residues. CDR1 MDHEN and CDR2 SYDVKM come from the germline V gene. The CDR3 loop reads CASSLAQQETQYF. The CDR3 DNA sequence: TGTGCCAGCAGTTTAGCCCAGCAAGAGACCCAGTACTTC.